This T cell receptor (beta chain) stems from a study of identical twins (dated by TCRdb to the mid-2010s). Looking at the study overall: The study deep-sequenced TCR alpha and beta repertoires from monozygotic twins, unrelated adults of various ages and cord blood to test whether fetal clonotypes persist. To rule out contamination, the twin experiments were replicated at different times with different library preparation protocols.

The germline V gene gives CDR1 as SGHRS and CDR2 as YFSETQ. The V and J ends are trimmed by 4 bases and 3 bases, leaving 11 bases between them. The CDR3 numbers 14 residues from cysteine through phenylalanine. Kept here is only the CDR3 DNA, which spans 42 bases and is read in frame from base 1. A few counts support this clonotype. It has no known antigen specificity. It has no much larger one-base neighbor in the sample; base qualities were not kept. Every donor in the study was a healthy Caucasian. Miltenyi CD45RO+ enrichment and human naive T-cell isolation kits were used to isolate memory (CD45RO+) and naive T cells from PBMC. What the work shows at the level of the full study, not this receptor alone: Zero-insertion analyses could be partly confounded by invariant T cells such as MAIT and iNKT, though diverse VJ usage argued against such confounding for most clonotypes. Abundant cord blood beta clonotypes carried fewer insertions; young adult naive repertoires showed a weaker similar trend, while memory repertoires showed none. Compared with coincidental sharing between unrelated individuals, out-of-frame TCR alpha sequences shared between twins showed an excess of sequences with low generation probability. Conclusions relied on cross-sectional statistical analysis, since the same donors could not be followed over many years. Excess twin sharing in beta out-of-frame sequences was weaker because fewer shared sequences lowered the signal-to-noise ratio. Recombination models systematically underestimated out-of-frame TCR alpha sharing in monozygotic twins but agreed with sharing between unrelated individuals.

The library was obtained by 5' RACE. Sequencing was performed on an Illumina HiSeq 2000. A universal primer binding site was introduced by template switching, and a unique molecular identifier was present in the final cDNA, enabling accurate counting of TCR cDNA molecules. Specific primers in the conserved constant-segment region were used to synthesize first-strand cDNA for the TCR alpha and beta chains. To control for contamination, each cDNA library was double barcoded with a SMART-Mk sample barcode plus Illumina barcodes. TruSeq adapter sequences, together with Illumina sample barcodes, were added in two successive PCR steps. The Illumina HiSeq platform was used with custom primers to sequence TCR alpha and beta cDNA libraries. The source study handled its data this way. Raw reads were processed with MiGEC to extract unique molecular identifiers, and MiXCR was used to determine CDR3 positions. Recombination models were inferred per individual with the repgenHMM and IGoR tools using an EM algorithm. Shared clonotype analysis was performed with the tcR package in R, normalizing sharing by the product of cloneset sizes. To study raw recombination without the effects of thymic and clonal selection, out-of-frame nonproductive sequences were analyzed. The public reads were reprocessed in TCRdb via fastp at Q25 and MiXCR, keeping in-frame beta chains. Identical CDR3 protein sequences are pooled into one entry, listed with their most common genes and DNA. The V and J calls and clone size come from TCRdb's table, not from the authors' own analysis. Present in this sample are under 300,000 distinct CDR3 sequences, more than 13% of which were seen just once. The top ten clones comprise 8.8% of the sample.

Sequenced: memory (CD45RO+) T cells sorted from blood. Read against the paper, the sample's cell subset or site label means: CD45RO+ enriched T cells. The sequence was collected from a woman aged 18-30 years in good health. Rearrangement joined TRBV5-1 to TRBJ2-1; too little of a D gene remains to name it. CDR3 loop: CASSRGGDYNEQFF. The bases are TGCGCCAGCAGCAGAGGCGGTGACTACAATGAGCAGTTCTTC.